The sequence of this TCR beta chain was determined in a study of graft-versus-host responses after intestinal transplantation. V shed 6 bases, J shed 0 bases, and the junction held 4 bases outside the gene matches. There are 15 residues in the CDR3. The germline gives CDR1 KGHSH, CDR2 LQKENI. About this clone itself: The antigen remains undetermined.

Data came from immunoSEQ multiplex PCR; TCRdb stores just in-frame clones and leaves some out. The sample holds some 96,000 clones, less than 90% seen once. J is TRBJ2-3 and V is TRBV18, with 9 bases identical to TRBD1. The specimen comprised unstimulated CD4+ T cells sorted from spleen or lymph node cells, sampled before transplant. This TCR was recovered from a human donor who was the organ donor for an intestinal transplant. CDR3 in DNA: TGTGCCAGCTCCCGACAGGGGGAAAGCACAGATACGCAGTATTTT. This codes for CASSRQGESTDTQYF.